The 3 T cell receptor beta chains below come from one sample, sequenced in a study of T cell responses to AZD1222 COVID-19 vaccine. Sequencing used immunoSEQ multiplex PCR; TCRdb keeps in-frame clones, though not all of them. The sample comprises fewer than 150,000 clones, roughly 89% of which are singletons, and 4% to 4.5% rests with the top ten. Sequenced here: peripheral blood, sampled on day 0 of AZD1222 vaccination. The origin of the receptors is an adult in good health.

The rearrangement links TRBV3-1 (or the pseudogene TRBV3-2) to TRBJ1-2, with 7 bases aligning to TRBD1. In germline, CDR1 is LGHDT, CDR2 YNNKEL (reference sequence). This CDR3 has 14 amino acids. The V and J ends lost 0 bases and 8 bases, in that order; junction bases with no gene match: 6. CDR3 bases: TGTGCCAGCAGCCAAGATTGGCAGGGGGGCGGCTACACCTTC. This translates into CASSQDWQGGGYTF.

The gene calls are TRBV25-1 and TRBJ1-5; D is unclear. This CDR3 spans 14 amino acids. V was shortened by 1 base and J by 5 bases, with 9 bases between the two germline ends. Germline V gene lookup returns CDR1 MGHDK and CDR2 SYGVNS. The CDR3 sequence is CASSESSGYQPQHF. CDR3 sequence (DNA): TGTGCCAGCAGTGAATCCTCAGGATATCAGCCCCAGCATTTT.

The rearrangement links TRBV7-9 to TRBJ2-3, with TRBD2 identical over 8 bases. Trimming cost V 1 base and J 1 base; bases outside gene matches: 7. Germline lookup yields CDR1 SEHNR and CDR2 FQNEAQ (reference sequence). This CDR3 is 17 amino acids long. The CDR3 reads CASSLGGGQLGTDTQYF. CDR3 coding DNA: TGTGCCAGCAGCTTAGGCGGGGGGCAGCTTGGCACAGATACGCAGTATTTT.